This entry features one T cell receptor beta chain sequence. V was pared by 8 bases and J by 5 bases, with 13 bases of the junction left unmatched. CDR3 length: 16 residues. Germline V lookup: CDR1 LNHDA, CDR2 SQIVND (reference sequence). These data are taken from a study of blood T cell repertoires in COVID-19. Authors' analysis steps: Reference gene primer amplification yielded estimated nucleated cell counts. The protocol was immunoSEQ multiplex PCR, while the TCRdb copy is restricted to in-frame clones and leaves out a portion. V and J calls and clone size are given by that table; D and trimming were obtained from the DNA. The sample holds about 49,000 clones, 85% to 90% seen once.

This rearrangement joins TRBV19 to TRBJ1-1; 11 bases agree with TRBD1. This TCR was recovered from a man older than 75 with acute or convalescent COVID-19. Sequencing input: peripheral blood. The CDR3 region has the DNA TGTGCCAGTTCAAACCACGGACAGGGGGCGAGGACTGAAGCTTTCTTT. This gives the protein CASSNHGQGARTEAFF. The full variable domain, in which reference TRBV19 and TRBJ1-1 provide the parts outside the CDR3, is DGGITQSPKYLFRKEGQNVTLSCEQNLNHDAMYWYRQDPGQGLRLIYYSQIVNDFQKGDIAEGYSVSREKKESFPLTVTSAQKNPTAFYLCASSNHGQGARTEAFFGQGTRLTVV.